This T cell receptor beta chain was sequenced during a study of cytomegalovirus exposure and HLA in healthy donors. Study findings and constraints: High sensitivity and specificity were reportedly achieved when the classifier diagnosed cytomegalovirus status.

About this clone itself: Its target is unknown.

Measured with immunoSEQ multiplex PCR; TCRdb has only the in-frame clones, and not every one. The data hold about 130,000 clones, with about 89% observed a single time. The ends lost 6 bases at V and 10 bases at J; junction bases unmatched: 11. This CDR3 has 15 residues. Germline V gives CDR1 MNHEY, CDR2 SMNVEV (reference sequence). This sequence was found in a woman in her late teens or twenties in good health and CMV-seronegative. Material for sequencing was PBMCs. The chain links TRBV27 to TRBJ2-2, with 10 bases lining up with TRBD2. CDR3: CASSKSWLAGEELFF. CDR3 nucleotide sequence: TGTGCCAGCAGCAAATCATGGCTAGCGGGAGAGGAGCTGTTTTTT.